Listed here are 23 T cell receptor beta chains from one sample, sequenced in a study of breast tumors, draining lymph nodes, adjacent tissues. Samples came from axillary lymph nodes draining the breast cancer. MiXCR, applied by TCRdb to the multiplex PCR reads, yields one record per CDR3 protein. Seen here are 150,000 or so distinct CDR3 sequences, about 34% observed once, and the top ten hold roughly 3.8%. Specimen: axillary lymph node tissue. The receptors come from a female donor with breast cancer. Some clones in this sample may be carry-over from other donors' samples.

V usage is TRBV9 and J usage is TRBJ1-5, with TRBD1 as a possible D gene (5 bases). With 0 bases removed from V and 3 bases from J, the gap between germline ends came to 10 bases. Germline values: CDR1 SGDLS, CDR2 YYNGEE. This CDR3 has 15 residues. CDR3 loop: CASSVGGGDNQPQHF. In nucleotides, the CDR3 is TGTGCCAGCAGCGTAGGAGGAGGGGACAATCAGCCCCAGCATTTT.

This clonotype was detected many times. CDR3 loop: CASSLELAGVSYVDEQFF. In nucleotides, the CDR3 is TGTGCCAGCAGCTTAGAACTAGCGGGGGTTTCTTATGTCGATGAGCAGTTCTTC. The V call is TRBV11-2, the J call TRBJ2-1; 11 bases map to TRBD2. The CDR3 consists of 18 residues. V was clipped by 0 bases and J by 8 bases; unmatched bases: 12. The germline V gene has CDR1 SGHAT and CDR2 FQNNGV.

This clonotype came up a few times. The chain recombines TRBV6-1 with TRBJ1-2; D perhaps matches TRBD1 (6 bases). The ends were cut back, 2 bases at V and 3 bases at J, with 13 bases in the middle. Germline assignment: CDR1 MNHNS and CDR2 SASEGT. The CDR3 consists of 15 residues. Here the CDR3 DNA reads TGTGCCAGCAGTGAACAGTGGGGGGGCGACTATGGCTACACCTTC. Its protein product is CASSEQWGGDYGYTF.

This clonotype has at least ten counts. The chain combines TRBV5-6 with TRBJ1-3, with TRBD1 as a possible D gene (5 bases). Looked up from germline, CDR1 is SGHDT and CDR2 is YYEEEE. The CDR3 covers 13 residues. Trimming pared 5 bases from V and 7 bases from J, leaving 13 bases between. The chain's CDR3 is CASRRWGSNTIYF. DNA for the CDR3: TGTGCCAGCAGGCGATGGGGGAGTAACACCATATATTTT.

This clonotype was seen a handful of times. The CDR3 DNA follows: TGTGCCTGGAGTGTTAGCGGGACCCCCTACGAGCAGTACTTC. Translating gives CAWSVSGTPYEQYF. This chain links TRBV30 with TRBJ2-7; 8 bases line up with TRBD2. CDR3 size: 14 residues. CDR1 and CDR2 from the germline V gene are GTSNPN and SVGIG (reference sequence). Trimming at V came to 0 bases and at J to 2 bases, leaving 3 bases not matched to a gene.

In regard to this clonotype: A single base separates this from a much larger clone, so it may be a read error. The V call is TRBV24-1, the J call TRBJ1-2; D unclear. The CDR3 is 15 amino acids. Germline V gives CDR1 KGHDR, CDR2 SFDVKD. V dropped 6 bases and J dropped 4 bases, with 17 bases sitting between them. The CDR3 reads CATSLRRLDPYGYTF. CDR3 nucleotides: TGTGCCACCAGTTTAAGGCGGCTGGACCCCTATGGCTACACCTTC.

A single count supports this clonotype. The chain uses TRBV10-3 and TRBJ1-4; D remains unclear. Germline V lookup: CDR1 ENHRY, CDR2 SYGVKD. Trimming left V 10 bases short and J 5 bases short, with 17 bases between. The CDR3 runs to 14 residues. The CDR3 is CASLRRTDNEKLFF. For the CDR3, the DNA is TGTGCCAGCCTCCGGAGGACCGACAATGAAAAACTGTTTTTT.

This clonotype appeared many times. The chain employs TRBV28 and TRBJ1-2; a possible D gene is TRBD1 (5 bases). V lost 3 bases, J lost 8 bases, and 13 bases lay in between. CDR1 and CDR2 (germline): MDHEN, SYDVKM. The CDR3 is 13 residues long. CDR3 bases: TGTGCCAGCAGTTTGATGAGGGGAAGGGGCTACACCTTC. Translated, it gives CASSLMRGRGYTF.

This clonotype occurred many times. The gene calls are TRBV19 and TRBJ2-3, with 9 bases matching TRBD2. This CDR3 comprises 17 residues. From germline, CDR1 is LNHDA and CDR2 SQIVND (reference sequence). Trimming at V came to 7 bases and at J to 3 bases, leaving 14 bases not matched to a gene. The CDR3 loop is CASMQVGGGGATDTQYF. The CDR3 DNA reads as TGTGCCAGTATGCAGGTCGGGGGCGGGGGGGCGACAGATACGCAGTATTTT. Combining the CDR3 with reference TRBV19 and TRBJ2-3 gives the whole variable domain DGGITQSPKYLFRKEGQNVTLSCEQNLNHDAMYWYRQDPGQGLRLIYYSQIVNDFQKGDIAEGYSVSREKKESFPLTVTSAQKNPTAFYLCASMQVGGGGATDTQYFGPGTRLTVL.

This clonotype was found many times. The chain joins TRBV5-6 to TRBJ1-5; D perhaps matches TRBD1 (5 bases). Germline V gene sequence: CDR1 SGHDT, CDR2 YYEEEE. V was trimmed by 1 base and J by 7 bases, leaving 15 bases between them. There are 15 residues in the CDR3. The CDR3 reads CASSLRPGGDQPQHF. The DNA of the CDR3 is TGTGCCAGCAGCTTGCGGCCGGGGGGAGACCAGCCCCAGCATTTT.

This clonotype showed up just a few times. This may stem from a read error, because a much larger clone lies one nucleotide away. This chain joins TRBV5-8 and TRBJ2-7; weak D call: TRBD1 (6 bases). Trimming removed 5 bases at V and 6 bases at J, with 12 bases between. This CDR3 comprises 12 residues. The germline CDR1 and CDR2 sequences are SGHTS and YDEGEE. CDR3 DNA: TGTGCCAGCAGGGACAGCGTATCCGAGCAGTACTTC. Translation: CASRDSVSEQYF.

In this sample, this clonotype turned up many times. The chain employs TRBV27 and TRBJ2-6, with D perhaps TRBD1 (6 bases). The CDR3 loop spans 19 amino acids. Germline V gene lookup returns CDR1 MNHEY and CDR2 SMNVEV (reference sequence). The ends were cut back, 2 bases at V and 0 bases at J, with 17 bases in the middle. This chain's CDR3 is CASSLSYRDTVSGANVLTF. In nucleotides, the CDR3 is TGTGCCAGCAGTTTAAGTTACCGGGACACCGTCTCTGGGGCCAACGTCCTGACTTTC.

In this sample, this clonotype turned up many times. The V and J genes are TRBV10-3 and TRBJ1-1; D call uncertain. Trimming pared 4 bases from V and 4 bases from J, leaving 10 bases between. Germline CDR1 ENHRY, CDR2 SYGVKD. This CDR3 is 13 amino acids long. The CDR3 nucleotides read TGTGCCATCAGTGGGACGGCGGGCACTGAAGCTTTCTTT. Protein product: CAISGTAGTEAFF.

Details on this clonotype: At one boundary the junction diverges from the germline segment, which might be a read error. The rearrangement links TRBV7-2 to TRBJ2-7, with 11 bases fitting TRBD2. Germline lookup yields CDR1 SGHTA and CDR2 FQGNSA. The CDR3 sequence is 15 residues long. As DNA, the CDR3 is TGTGCCAGCAGTTATCTAGCGGGAGGAAACGACGAGCAGCACTTC. This encodes CASSYLAGGNDEQHF. Full variable domain (missing parts from reference TRBV7-2 and TRBJ2-7): GAGVSQSPSNKVTEKGKDVELRCDPISGHTALYWYRQSLGQGLEFLIYFQGNSAPDKSGLPSDRFSAERTGGSVSTLTIQRTQQEDSAVYLCASSYLAGGNDEQHFGPGTRLTVT.

In its sample, this clonotype was seen a few times. Possible read error: a much larger clone is one base away. The chain uses TRBV2 and TRBJ1-4; unclear D gene. V was pared by 4 bases and J by 4 bases, with 10 bases between. The CDR3 consists of 14 residues. Germline CDR1 SNHLY, CDR2 FYNNEI. CDR3 protein: CASSVREVNEKLFF. CDR3 nucleotide sequence: TGTGCCAGCAGTGTAAGGGAGGTTAATGAAAAACTGTTTTTT. Full variable domain (missing parts from reference TRBV2 and TRBJ1-4): EPEVTQTPSHQVTQMGQEVILRCVPISNHLYFYWYRQILGQKVEFLVSFYNNEISEKSEIFDDQFSVERPDGSNFTLKIRSTKLEDSAMYFCASSVREVNEKLFFGSGTQLSVL.

About this clonotype itself: This may be a read error: a much more frequent sequence differs by one nucleotide. This chain connects TRBV12-3 or TRBV12-4 to TRBJ2-7, with TRBD2 as a possible D gene (5 bases). The CDR3 loop spans 13 amino acids. CDR3: CASSLREDYEQHF. The CDR3 bases are TGTGCCAGCAGCCTCCGGGAAGACTACGAGCAGCACTTC.

This clonotype was observed many times. The rearrangement uses TRBV20-1 and TRBJ2-7; D is tentatively TRBD1 or TRBD2 (5 bases each). V lost 4 bases and J 1 base, leaving 11 bases between the germline ends. Germline V gives CDR1 DFQATT, CDR2 SNEGSKA (reference sequence). The CDR3 totals 13 residues. CDR3 amino acids: CSAKGRVSYEQYF. CDR3 sequence (DNA): TGCAGTGCTAAGGGACGGGTGTCCTACGAGCAGTACTTC.

This clonotype occurred many times. This chain connects TRBV5-8 to TRBJ2-3; no firm D call. This CDR3 spans 12 amino acids. Germline loops: CDR1 SGHTS, CDR2 YDEGEE. Trimming removed 1 base at V and 8 bases at J, with 8 bases between. The CDR3 region is CASSLRVGTQYF. CDR3 sequence (DNA): TGTGCCAGCAGCTTGCGAGTAGGTACGCAGTATTTT.

This chain uses TRBV28 with TRBJ1-6, with D tentatively TRBD1 (5 bases). CDR3 length: 15 residues. The V end was cut by 3 bases, the J end by 5 bases, with 11 bases between. Germline CDR1 is MDHEN and CDR2 is SYDVKM. For the CDR3, the DNA is TGTGCCAGCAGTTTGGGGGGAACTAATAATTCACCCCTCCACTTT. Residues: CASSLGGTNNSPLHF.

This clonotype was observed a handful of times. A much larger clonotype is one base distant, so this may be a read error. The gene calls are TRBV6-5 and TRBJ1-2, with TRBD1 as a possible D gene (5 bases). The CDR3 consists of 13 residues. CDR1 is MNHEY and CDR2 is SVGAGI in the germline V gene. Trimming took off 5 bases at V and 7 bases at J, with 14 bases between the two ends. In DNA form, the CDR3 reads TGTGCCAGCAGTCACGTAACAGGAGGTGGCTACACCTTC. It specifies CASSHVTGGGYTF.

Comments on this clonotype: The conserved final phenylalanine or tryptophan is absent from the CDR3, which likely points to a read error. The DNA is left out, because the CDR3 cannot be placed on it with certainty; the CDR3 is given as TCRdb lists it. This sequence joins TRBV3-1 and TRBJ2-6; the D segment call TRBD2 is taken from the table without a DNA check. Germline values: CDR1 LGHDT, CDR2 YNNKEL (reference sequence). The CDR3 length is 8 residues, termini included. CDR3 residues: CASSQDGP.

The sample holds a few counts of this clonotype. A much larger clone lies one base from this, so it may be a read error. The chain carries TRBV20-1 and TRBJ2-7, with D tentatively TRBD2 (7 bases). The CDR3 totals 13 residues. Germline values: CDR1 DFQATT, CDR2 SNEGSKA (reference sequence). This CDR3 is CSGSGGGYYAQYF. In nucleotides, the CDR3 is TGCAGTGGGTCTGGCGGGGGCTACTACGCGCAGTACTTC.

About this clonotype itself: It is unclear where the CDR3 begins or ends on the DNA, so no DNA is shown, and the CDR3 is as TCRdb lists it. CDR3 loop: CATSDTGTGNYEQYFGRGELFF. V usage is TRBV24-1 and J usage is TRBJ2-2; no check of the table's D call, TRBD1, against the DNA was made. Per germline, CDR1 KGHDR and CDR2 SFDVKD. From its first to its last residue, the CDR3 has 22 amino acids.